The 20 T cell receptor beta chains given below trace back to one sample, sequenced in a study of cytomegalovirus exposure and HLA in healthy donors. A multiplex PCR was run with 60 Vbeta primers and 13 Jbeta primers. Using immunoSEQ multiplex PCR, the repertoire was profiled, and TCRdb retains in-frame clones only, with some absent. The repertoire table contains tens of thousands of clones. Sequenced sample: PBMCs. Every receptor here comes from a middle-aged man in good health and CMV-seronegative.

The chain recombines TRBV28 with TRBJ1-1; 7 positions agree with TRBD1. The CDR3 has 14 residues. Germline V lookup: CDR1 MDHEN, CDR2 SYDVKM. V was clipped by 6 bases and J by 5 bases; unmatched bases: 9. The CDR3 here is CASRPDRVGTEAFF. DNA of the CDR3: TGTGCCAGCAGACCCGACAGGGTTGGAACTGAAGCTTTCTTT. Together with reference TRBV28 and TRBJ1-1, the CDR3 gives the full variable domain: DVKVTQSSRYLVKRTGEKVFLECVQDMDHENMFWYRQDPGLGLRLIYFSYDVKMKEKGDIPEGYSVSREKKERFSLILESASTNQTSMYLCASRPDRVGTEAFFGQGTRLTVV.

V and J are TRBV4-1 and TRBJ2-1; tentative D call: TRBD2 (7 bases). With 4 bases removed from V and 1 base from J, the gap between germline ends came to 17 bases. Per germline, CDR1 MGHRA and CDR2 YSYEKL. The CDR3 runs to 17 residues. CDR3 residues: CASSPAGASLSYNEQFF. As DNA, the CDR3 is TGCGCCAGCAGCCCGGCGGGGGCCTCACTTTCCTACAATGAGCAGTTCTTC.

The rearrangement uses TRBV6-1 and TRBJ1-4, with D possibly TRBD1 on 6 matching bases. Trimming removed 1 base at V and 4 bases at J, with 7 bases between. The CDR3 sequence is 14 residues long. Germline V lookup: CDR1 MNHNS, CDR2 SASEGT. The DNA of the CDR3 is TGTGCCAGCAGTGAAGGGACAGTTAATGAAAAACTGTTTTTT. Translating it yields CASSEGTVNEKLFF.

The gene calls are TRBV2 and TRBJ2-7; 11 bases agree with TRBD1. This CDR3 is 13 amino acids long. Trimming removed 6 bases from V and 2 bases from J; junction bases left unmatched: 0. Germline V gene sequence: CDR1 SNHLY, CDR2 FYNNEI. CDR3 coding DNA: TGTGCCAGCAGGGGACAGGGGGCCTACGAGCAGTACTTC. It specifies CASRGQGAYEQYF. Filled out from reference TRBV2 and TRBJ2-7, the complete variable domain reads EPEVTQTPSHQVTQMGQEVILRCVPISNHLYFYWYRQILGQKVEFLVSFYNNEISEKSEIFDDQFSVERPDGSNFTLKIRSTKLEDSAMYFCASRGQGAYEQYFGPGTRLTVT.

The V call is TRBV10-3, the J call TRBJ1-5; TRBD1 matches 8 bases. CDR3 length: 16 residues. CDR1 is ENHRY and CDR2 is SYGVKD in the germline V gene. Trimming cost V 0 bases and J 7 bases; bases outside gene matches: 8. The CDR3 sequence is CAISESQGAQGQPQHF. The CDR3 region has the DNA TGTGCCATCAGTGAGTCCCAGGGGGCCCAGGGGCAGCCCCAGCATTTT.

The rearrangement uses TRBV23-1 and TRBJ2-7, with D possibly TRBD2 on 5 matching bases. TRBV23-1 is recorded as an ORF, its role being uncertain. The CDR3 is made up of 10 amino acids. CDR3 sequence reads: CSRGFYEQYF. In DNA, the CDR3 is TGCTCCCGAGGGTTCTACGAGCAGTACTTC.

This chain uses TRBV5-1 with TRBJ2-2; no definite D call. Germline CDR1 and CDR2: SGHRS and YFSETQ. V was shortened by 4 bases and J by 5 bases, with 9 bases between the two germline ends. This CDR3 spans 13 amino acids. Here the CDR3 DNA reads TGCGCCAGCAGCGATCGGTGGACCGGGGAGCTGTTTTTT. Its translation is CASSDRWTGELFF.

To note about this clone: Other DNA sequences within the sample encode an identical CDR3. V gene TRBV28 combines with J gene TRBJ1-1, with D tentatively TRBD1 (5 bases). This CDR3 region has 13 residues. Trimming took off 6 bases at V and 1 base at J, with 9 bases between the two ends. Germline V gene data show CDR1 as MDHEN and CDR2 as SYDVKM. CDR3 nucleotide sequence: TGTGCCAGCAGCCCTGGACAGAACACTGAAGCTTTCTTT. Protein: CASSPGQNTEAFF.

The V gene is TRBV7-8, the J gene TRBJ1-6; TRBD1 is a possible D gene (6 bases). The CDR3 extends over 15 amino acids. V was trimmed by 2 bases and J by 7 bases, leaving 12 bases between them. Germline V gene data show CDR1 as SGHVS and CDR2 as FQNEAQ. The CDR3 nucleotides are TGTGCCAGCAGCTTATTTCCAGGGGCCAATTCACCCCTCCACTTT. Its translation: CASSLFPGANSPLHF.

V and J are TRBV7-9 and TRBJ1-6, with 8 bases lining up with TRBD1. Germline V gene sequence: CDR1 SEHNR, CDR2 FQNEAQ (reference sequence). J gave up 10 bases and V 3 bases, and 5 bases lay outside the gene matches. The CDR3 has 14 residues. CDR3 residues: CASSFQGAASPLHF. CDR3 sequence (DNA): TGTGCCAGCAGCTTTCAGGGGGCAGCATCACCCCTCCACTTT.

The rearrangement uses TRBV11-1 and TRBJ2-1; a weak D match, TRBD2 (5 bases). The CDR3 is 16 amino acids. V was pared by 5 bases and J by 1 base, with 15 bases between. Germline V gene lookup returns CDR1 SGHAT and CDR2 FQDESV (reference sequence). This CDR3 is CASSPRGSGSYNEQFF. CDR3 sequence (DNA): TGTGCCAGCAGCCCCCGCGGGTCAGGATCCTACAATGAGCAGTTCTTC.

The rearrangement joins TRBV5-1 to TRBJ1-3; 8 bases are shared with TRBD1. The CDR3 has 15 residues. The trim removed 4 bases at V and 0 bases at J, leaving 3 bases unmatched. Germline V gives CDR1 SGHRS, CDR2 YFSETQ. CDR3: CASSRQGNSGNTIYF. The CDR3 DNA is TGCGCCAGCAGCCGACAGGGGAACTCTGGAAACACCATATATTTT.

The chain joins TRBV29-1 to TRBJ1-1; no clear D. CDR3 length: 13 amino acids. Germline CDR1 and CDR2: SQVTM and ANQGSEA. Trimming took off 3 bases at V and 3 bases at J, with 11 bases between the two ends. The CDR3 reads CSVESQRDTEAFF. The DNA for the CDR3 is TGCAGCGTTGAGTCGCAGCGGGACACTGAAGCTTTCTTT.

The rearrangement joins TRBV7-2 to TRBJ2-7, with D possibly matching TRBD1 (6 bases). CDR3 size: 15 residues. The germline V gene has CDR1 SGHTA and CDR2 FQGNSA. Trimming took 2 bases from V and 5 from J, leaving 16 bases between them. Here the CDR3 DNA reads TGTGCCAGCAGCTTAAATCGGATCAGGGGTAACGAGCAGTACTTC. Protein: CASSLNRIRGNEQYF.

The chain's CDR3 is CASSPGRWDGYTF. The DNA for the CDR3 is TGTGCCAGCAGCCCTGGGCGATGGGATGGCTACACCTTC. The rearrangement links TRBV11-2 to TRBJ1-2; D remains ambiguous. The germline gives CDR1 SGHAT, CDR2 FQNNGV. V was cut by 5 bases and J by 6 bases, with 13 bases left in between. The CDR3 has 13 residues. Full variable domain (outside the CDR3, taken from reference TRBV11-2 and TRBJ1-2): EAGVAQSPRYKIIEKRQSVAFWCNPISGHATLYWYQQILGQGPKLLIQFQNNGVVDDSQLPKDRFSAERLKGVDSTLKIQPAKLEDSAVYLCASSPGRWDGYTFGSGTRLTVV.

The chain couples TRBV5-1 to TRBJ2-7; 12 bases map to TRBD1. This CDR3 region has 15 residues. The V and J ends lost 0 bases and 3 bases, in that order; junction bases with no gene match: 1. Germline V gene data show CDR1 as SGHRS and CDR2 as YFSETQ. The CDR3 DNA is TGCGCCAGCAGCTTGGGGGACAGGGGGCTCTACGAGCAGTACTTC. It yields the protein CASSLGDRGLYEQYF.

CDR3 DNA: TGTGCCAGCAGTGACTGGGAGAATGAAAAACTGTTTTTT. It yields the protein CASSDWENEKLFF. This chain links TRBV2 with TRBJ1-4, with D unclear. V lost 3 bases, J lost 5 bases, and 7 bases lay in between. Germline-derived CDR1 and CDR2 are SNHLY and FYNNEI. The CDR3 length is 13 residues.

The chain joins TRBV4-1 to TRBJ1-5; 9 nucleotides agree with TRBD1. V was clipped by 1 base and J by 3 bases; unmatched bases: 7. CDR1 is MGHRA, CDR2 YSYEKL, per germline. The CDR3 contains 17 residues. CDR3 in amino acids: CASSQATGQGDNQPQHF. The CDR3, as DNA: TGCGCCAGCAGCCAAGCGACGGGACAGGGAGACAATCAGCCCCAGCATTTT.

The chain is built from TRBV18 and TRBJ1-2; 11 nucleotides align to TRBD1. The CDR3 has 13 residues. Trimming cost V 0 bases and J 12 bases; bases outside gene matches: 3. Germline CDR1 KGHSH, CDR2 LQKENI. This CDR3 is CASSPPGQGGNTF. Here the CDR3 DNA reads TGTGCCAGCTCACCACCGGGACAGGGGGGCAACACCTTC.

The genes are TRBV25-1 and TRBJ2-5; 7 positions match TRBD1. Germline V gives CDR1 MGHDK, CDR2 SYGVNS. This CDR3 comprises 14 residues. Trimming took 4 bases from V and 4 from J; bases not matched to a gene: 6. The CDR3, as DNA: TGTGCCAGCAGTGGACAGGGCGGAGGAGAGACCCAGTACTTC. Amino acids: CASSGQGGGETQYF.